The clone carrying this T cell receptor beta chain was counted once. The target antigen is unknown. In the PCR, 60 Vbeta and 13 Jbeta primers were used. Some clones are missing from TCRdb's copy, which holds only in-frame ones; the method was immunoSEQ multiplex PCR. This sample has about 190,000 clones, with approximately 80% found just once. The sample is drawn from a study of cytomegalovirus exposure and HLA in healthy donors. Unmatched junction bases numbered 6, after V lost 2 bases and J lost 6 bases. Germline CDR1 reads SGDLS; CDR2 reads YYNGEE. The CDR3 sequence is 15 residues long. Study-level results: Earlier findings revealed that most TCR beta V segments proved productive either about 87% or about 30% of the time. The classifier reportedly diagnosed cytomegalovirus status with high sensitivity and specificity.

The receptor's source is a woman aged 25 to 39 in good health and CMV-seropositive. The chain carries TRBV9 and TRBJ2-1; 9 nucleotides agree with TRBD1. Specimen: PBMCs. The CDR3 DNA reads as TGTGCCAGCAGCGTCCGGGACAGGGCCTTCAATGAGCAGTTCTTC. The encoded protein is CASSVRDRAFNEQFF.